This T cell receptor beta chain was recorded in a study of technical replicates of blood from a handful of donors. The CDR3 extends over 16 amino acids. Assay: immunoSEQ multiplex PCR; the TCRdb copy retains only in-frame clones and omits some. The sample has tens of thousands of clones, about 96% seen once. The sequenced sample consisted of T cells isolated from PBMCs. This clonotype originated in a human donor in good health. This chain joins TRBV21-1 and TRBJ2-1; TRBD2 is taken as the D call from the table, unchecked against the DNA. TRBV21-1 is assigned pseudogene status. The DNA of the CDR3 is TGTGCCAGCAGCCGAGACCTAGCGACTCACTACAATGAGCAGTTCTTC. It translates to CASSRDLATHYNEQFF.